A single sample gave rise to the 22 T cell receptor beta chains below, sequenced in a study of PD-1 blockade in classical Hodgkin lymphoma. Each patient relapsed following autologous stem cell transplantation, and prior brentuximab vedotin exposure differed. Sequenced by immunoSEQ multiplex PCR; TCRdb stores in-frame clones only, minus some. The top ten clones hold approximately 7.2% of a sample with around 25,000 clones, around 80% of them seen once. Sample: peripheral blood mononuclear cells (PBMCs), taken at baseline. These receptors all stem from a human donor with classical Hodgkin lymphoma.

The rearrangement links TRBV27 to TRBJ1-1; D remains ambiguous. Germline-derived CDR1 and CDR2 are MNHEY and SMNVEV (reference sequence). Trimming stripped 3 bases from V and 4 bases from J, with 18 bases between. The CDR3 contains 16 residues. CDR3 sequence reads: CASSFTAGLPSTEAFF. The CDR3 DNA reads as TGTGCCAGCAGTTTTACTGCCGGACTCCCTAGCACTGAAGCTTTCTTT.

The chain joins TRBV28 to TRBJ2-7; D may match TRBD1 or TRBD2 (6 bases each). The germline V gene encodes CDR1 MDHEN and CDR2 SYDVKM. CDR3 length: 15 amino acids. V lost 4 bases and J lost 2, with 15 bases in between. The DNA of the CDR3 is TGTGCCAGCAGTTCCCCCGGGGGCCCCACCTACGAGCAGTACTTC. This encodes CASSSPGGPTYEQYF.

The chain's CDR3 is CASSLVAGGAGNYGYTF. The CDR3, as DNA: TGTGCCAGCAGCTTAGTGGCAGGGGGCGCGGGTAACTATGGCTACACCTTC. The chain recombines TRBV11-3 with TRBJ1-2; 8 bases are a match to TRBD1. CDR1 SGHNT and CDR2 YENEEA come from the germline V gene. The V segment lost 1 base and the J segment 1 base; nucleotides outside the gene matches: 8. The CDR3 length is 17 residues.

This rearrangement joins TRBV5-1 to TRBJ2-5; D might be TRBD1 or TRBD2, each matching 6 bases. Germline V gene data show CDR1 as SGHRS and CDR2 as YFSETQ. This CDR3 has 14 residues. The V end lost 1 base, the J end lost 5 bases, and 12 bases lay between the germline ends. The CDR3 here is CASSLHGGGETQYF. The CDR3 nucleotides read TGCGCCAGCAGCTTGCACGGGGGCGGGGAGACCCAGTACTTC. The complete variable domain, with remaining parts taken from reference TRBV5-1 and TRBJ2-5, reads KAGVTQTPRYLIKTRGQQVTLSCSPISGHRSVSWYQQTPGQGLQFLFEYFSETQRNKGNFPGRFSGRQFSNSRSEMNVSTLELGDSALYLCASSLHGGGETQYFGPGTRLLVL.

The chain uses TRBV5-5 and TRBJ1-4, with TRBD1 matching over 11 bases. From germline, CDR1 is SGHKS and CDR2 YYEKEE (reference sequence). After removal of 4 bases from V and 7 bases from J, the junction contained 6 bases not matched to a gene. There are 15 residues in the CDR3. The CDR3 region is CASSTRTGGFEKLFF. CDR3 coding DNA: TGTGCCAGCAGCACCCGGACAGGGGGCTTTGAAAAACTGTTTTTT.

The chain has TRBV7-2 and TRBJ1-5; D perhaps matches TRBD1 (5 bases). V shed 5 bases and J shed 0 bases, with 14 bases lying between them. CDR3 size: 16 residues. CDR1 SGHTA and CDR2 FQGNSA come from the germline V gene. The CDR3 here is CASSPGTAYSNQPQHF. Here the CDR3 DNA reads TGTGCCAGCAGCCCTGGGACGGCTTATAGCAATCAGCCCCAGCATTTT.

The chain links TRBV6-5 to TRBJ2-4; D may be TRBD2 (6 bases). Trimming took off 4 bases at V and 4 bases at J, with 17 bases between the two ends. The CDR3 covers 16 residues. The germline CDR1 and CDR2 sequences are MNHEY and SVGAGI. Written as DNA, the CDR3 is TGTGCCAGCAGTTCGGGTCGCGGGGCCGGTAAAAACATTCAGTACTTC. Its translation is CASSSGRGAGKNIQYF.

Regarding this clone: An end of the junction does not agree with germline; a read error may underlie this. The genes are TRBV5-3 and TRBJ1-1; D gene uncertain. TRBV5-3 is an open reading frame whose function is uncertain. This CDR3 has 13 residues. The CDR3 region is CASSLFGNTEAFF. The DNA for the CDR3 is TGTGCCAGCAGCTTGTTTGGGAACACTGAAGCTTTCTTT.

The chain carries TRBV18 and TRBJ2-5, with D unresolved. There are 12 residues in the CDR3. V lost 3 bases and J lost 2, with 4 bases in between. From germline, CDR1 is KGHSH and CDR2 LQKENI. CDR3 nucleotides: TGTGCCAGCTCACCCTTACAAGAGACCCAGTACTTC. This translates into CASSPLQETQYF.

The chain recombines TRBV29-1 with TRBJ1-2; weak D call: TRBD1 (5 bases). Trimming left V 3 bases short and J 3 bases short, with 11 bases between. The CDR3 runs to 13 residues. Germline lookup yields CDR1 SQVTM and CDR2 ANQGSEA. CDR3 loop: CSVDTRVDYGYTF. The CDR3 nucleotides read TGCAGCGTTGATACCAGGGTTGACTATGGCTACACCTTC. Drawing the rest from reference TRBV29-1 and TRBJ1-2, the complete variable domain is SAVISQKPSRDICQRGTSLTIQCQVDSQVTMMFWYRQQPGQSLTLIATANQGSEATYESGFVIDKFPISRPNLTFSTLTVSNMSPEDSSIYLCSVDTRVDYGYTFGSGTRLTVV.

This chain links TRBV27 with TRBJ2-5; possible D gene TRBD2, 5 bases. The CDR3 is made up of 13 amino acids. V shed 2 bases and J shed 5 bases, with 9 bases lying between them. CDR1 is MNHEY, CDR2 SMNVEV, per germline (reference sequence). CDR3 loop: CASSLRGGETQYF. The CDR3 DNA reads as TGTGCCAGCAGTTTACGGGGTGGGGAGACCCAGTACTTC.

The chain is built from TRBV15 and TRBJ2-3, with TRBD1 identical over 12 bases. Germline V gene sequence: CDR1 LNHNV, CDR2 YYDKDF (reference sequence). After removal of 3 bases from V and 0 bases from J, the junction contained 1 base not matched to a gene. The CDR3 length is 16 residues. Here the CDR3 reads CATSRGQGASTDTQYF. The CDR3 DNA is TGTGCCACCAGCAGGGGACAGGGGGCTAGCACAGATACGCAGTATTTT.

The J gene is TRBJ1-6, the V gene TRBV27; D might be TRBD1 (6 bases). The CDR3 covers 16 residues. The germline V and J ends were trimmed by 5 bases and 0 bases, with 11 bases remaining between them. Germline CDR1 MNHEY, CDR2 SMNVEV (reference sequence). CDR3 amino acids: CASSRTASSYNSPLHF. The CDR3 coding sequence is TGTGCCAGCAGTCGGACAGCGAGCTCCTATAATTCACCCCTCCACTTT.

The chain links TRBV7-2 to TRBJ1-5; D is possibly TRBD1 (5 bases). CDR3 length: 12 residues. CDR1 and CDR2 (germline): SGHTA, FQGNSA. V lost 5 bases to trimming and J lost 8 bases, with 10 bases between them. In DNA form, the CDR3 reads TGTGCCAGCAGCCCCCGGGGCGAGCCCCAGCATTTT. This codes for CASSPRGEPQHF.

The V call is TRBV7-2, the J call TRBJ2-2, with 10 bases lining up with TRBD2. Losses at the gene ends were 4 bases for V and 7 bases for J; bases not matched to a gene: 6. The CDR3 is 15 amino acids. Germline lookup yields CDR1 SGHTA and CDR2 FQGNSA. The CDR3 sequence: CASSSTSGVVGELFF. The CDR3 DNA follows: TGTGCCAGCAGCTCTACTAGCGGGGTGGTCGGGGAGCTGTTTTTT.

The chain recombines TRBV28 with TRBJ1-3; possible D gene TRBD1, 5 bases. The V end was cut by 1 base, the J end by 4 bases, with 11 bases between. This CDR3 spans 15 amino acids. Germline assignment: CDR1 MDHEN and CDR2 SYDVKM. As DNA, the CDR3 is TGTGCCAGCAGTTTATTTGGGGCAGGAGGAAACACCATATATTTT. This codes for CASSLFGAGGNTIYF.

The chain couples TRBV15 to TRBJ2-5; perhaps TRBD2 as D (6 bases). Germline loops: CDR1 LNHNV, CDR2 YYDKDF (reference sequence). Trimming left V 1 base short and J 5 bases short, with 11 bases between. This CDR3 is built from 14 residues. The CDR3 sequence is CATSRVEGFETQYF. CDR3 in DNA: TGTGCCACCAGCAGAGTGGAGGGGTTCGAGACCCAGTACTTC.

This chain connects TRBV19 to TRBJ1-1, with a possible D match to TRBD1 (5 bases). The V and J ends lost 3 bases and 1 base respectively, with 9 bases between them. CDR1 and CDR2 from the germline V gene are LNHDA and SQIVND (reference sequence). This CDR3 spans 14 amino acids. CDR3 region: CASSMGTSNTEAFF. CDR3 DNA: TGTGCCAGTAGTATGGGGACGTCGAACACTGAAGCTTTCTTT.

The chain couples TRBV29-1 to TRBJ1-1; tentatively, D is TRBD1 (5 bases). CDR1 and CDR2 from the germline V gene are SQVTM and ANQGSEA. The V and J ends lost 6 bases and 5 bases respectively, with 16 bases between them. The length of the CDR3 is 13 residues. CDR3 coding DNA: TGCAGCGTGACCCAGGGAGGAGGTACTGAAGCTTTCTTT. Translating it yields CSVTQGGGTEAFF.

This chain links TRBV10-3 with TRBJ2-3; TRBD1 matches at 10 bases. Germline-derived CDR1 and CDR2 are ENHRY and SYGVKD. With 9 bases clipped from V and 3 bases from J, the junction kept 3 bases outside the gene matches. This CDR3 comprises 13 residues. The DNA of the CDR3 is TGTGCCATAGGGACAGGGGCGACAGATACGCAGTATTTT. It yields the protein CAIGTGATDTQYF.

The rearrangement joins TRBV7-9 to TRBJ1-1; tentatively, D is TRBD1 (5 bases). Germline V lookup: CDR1 SEHNR, CDR2 FQNEAQ (reference sequence). The CDR3 contains 16 residues. Trimming took off 6 bases at V and 3 bases at J, with 20 bases between the two ends. This chain's CDR3 is CASSLGLGGADTEAFF. The CDR3 DNA sequence: TGTGCCAGCAGTCTGGGACTCGGGGGAGCGGACACTGAAGCTTTCTTT.

This clone was observed a few times. This chain links TRBV18 with TRBJ2-5; D perhaps matches TRBD1 (6 bases). The CDR3 contains 15 residues. Per the germline V gene, CDR1 is KGHSH and CDR2 is LQKENI. Trimming removed 6 bases from V and 4 bases from J, with 18 bases in between. The CDR3 protein is CASSSSYREGETQYF. The DNA for the CDR3 is TGTGCCAGCTCTTCCTCTTACAGGGAAGGAGAGACCCAGTACTTC.